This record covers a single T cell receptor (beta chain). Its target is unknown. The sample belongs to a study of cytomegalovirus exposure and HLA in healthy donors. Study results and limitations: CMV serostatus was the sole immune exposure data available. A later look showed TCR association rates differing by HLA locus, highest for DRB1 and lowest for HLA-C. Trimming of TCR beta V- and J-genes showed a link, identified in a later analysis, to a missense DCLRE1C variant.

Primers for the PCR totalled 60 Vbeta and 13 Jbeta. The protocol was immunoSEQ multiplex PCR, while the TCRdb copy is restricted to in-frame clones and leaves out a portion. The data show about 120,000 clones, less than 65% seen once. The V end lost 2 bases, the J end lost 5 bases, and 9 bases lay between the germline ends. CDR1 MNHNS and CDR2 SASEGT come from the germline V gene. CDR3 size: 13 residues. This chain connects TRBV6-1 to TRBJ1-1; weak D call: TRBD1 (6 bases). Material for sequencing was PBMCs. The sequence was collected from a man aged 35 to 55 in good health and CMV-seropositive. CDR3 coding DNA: TGTGCCAGCAGTGAACTGCAGGGGACTGAAGCTTTCTTT. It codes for CASSELQGTEAFF.